The clone carrying this TCR beta chain was detected a few times. Between the trimmed V and J ends, which lost 3 bases and 1 base, there was a span of 7 bases. The CDR3 consists of 12 residues. Germline V gives CDR1 GTSNPN, CDR2 SVGIG (reference sequence). The sample belongs to a study of blood T cell repertoires in COVID-19. About the research overall: The study drew acute and convalescent COVID-19 samples from the United States, Italy and Spain. T cells, B-cell-depleted T cells, or PBMCs supplied cDNA or gDNA.

Seattle patients were enrolled during active infection and followed longitudinally. Profiled with immunoSEQ multiplex PCR; TCRdb holds only in-frame clones, not every one. The sample carries under 400,000 clones, 70% to 90% recorded once. Input material: peripheral blood. This chain joins TRBV30 and TRBJ2-7; D may be TRBD2 (5 bases). The TCR was taken from a woman in her thirties with COVID-19, enrolled during active disease. As DNA, the CDR3 is TGTGCCTGGAGCGGGGTTTCCTACGAGCAGTACTTC. Translated: CAWSGVSYEQYF.